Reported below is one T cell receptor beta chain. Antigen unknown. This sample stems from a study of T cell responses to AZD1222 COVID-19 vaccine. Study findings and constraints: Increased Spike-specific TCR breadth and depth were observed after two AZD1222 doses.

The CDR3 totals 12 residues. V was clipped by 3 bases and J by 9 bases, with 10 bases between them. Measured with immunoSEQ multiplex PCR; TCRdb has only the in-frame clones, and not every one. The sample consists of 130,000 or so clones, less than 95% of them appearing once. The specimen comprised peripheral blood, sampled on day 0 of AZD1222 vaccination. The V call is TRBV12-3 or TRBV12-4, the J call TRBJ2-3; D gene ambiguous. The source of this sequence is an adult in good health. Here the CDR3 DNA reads TGTGCCAGCAGTTTCGCCCCCGGGACGCAGTATTTT. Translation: CASSFAPGTQYF.